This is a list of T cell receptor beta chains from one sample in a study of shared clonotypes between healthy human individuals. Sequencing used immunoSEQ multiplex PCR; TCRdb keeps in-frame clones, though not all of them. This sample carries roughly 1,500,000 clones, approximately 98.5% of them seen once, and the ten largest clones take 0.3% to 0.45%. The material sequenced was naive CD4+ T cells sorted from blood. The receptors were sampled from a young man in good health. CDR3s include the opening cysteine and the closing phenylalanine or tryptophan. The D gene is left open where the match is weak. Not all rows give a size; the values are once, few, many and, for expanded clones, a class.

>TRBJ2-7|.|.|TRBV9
CASSVAGRSYEQYF
TGTGCCAGCAGCGTAGCCGGCCGCTCCTACGAGCAGTACTTC
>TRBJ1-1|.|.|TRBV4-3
CASSQEARGDTEAFF
TGCGCCAGCAGCCAAGAAGCTAGGGGTGACACTGAAGCTTTCTTT
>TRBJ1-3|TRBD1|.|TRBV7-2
CASSSTGGLASGNTIYF
TGTGCCAGCAGCTCCACAGGGGGCCTAGCTTCTGGAAACACCATATATTTT
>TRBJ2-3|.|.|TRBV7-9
CASSSRRGSTDTQYF
TGTGCCAGCAGCAGCCGCCGAGGATCCACAGATACGCAGTATTTT
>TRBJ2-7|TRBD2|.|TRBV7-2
CASSLAASGRVYEQYF
TGTGCCAGCAGCTTAGCTGCCAGCGGGAGAGTGTACGAGCAGTACTTC
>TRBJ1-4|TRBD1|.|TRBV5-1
CASSARTGEEKLFF
TGCGCCAGCAGCGCAAGGACAGGGGAAGAAAAACTGTTTTTT
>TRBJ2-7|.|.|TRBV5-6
CASSLGIAGEQYF
TGTGCCAGCAGCTTGGGCATCGCCGGTGAGCAGTACTTC
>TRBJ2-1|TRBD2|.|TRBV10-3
CAIRPDSPGTSGYNEQFF
TGTGCCATCAGACCCGACAGTCCCGGGACTAGCGGATACAATGAGCAGTTCTTC
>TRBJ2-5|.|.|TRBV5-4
CASSFPGSGETQYF
TGTGCCAGCAGCTTCCCAGGCTCGGGGGAGACCCAGTACTTC
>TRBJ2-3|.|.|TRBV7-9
CASSERPDTQYF
TGTGCCAGCAGCGAACGACCGGATACGCAGTATTTT
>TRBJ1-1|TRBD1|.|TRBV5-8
CASSRGGMNTEAFF
TGTGCCAGCAGCCGAGGGGGCATGAACACTGAAGCTTTCTTT
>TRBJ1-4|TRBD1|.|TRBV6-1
CASRDRTGGAEKLFF
TGTGCCAGCAGGGACCGGACAGGGGGCGCGGAAAAACTGTTTTTT
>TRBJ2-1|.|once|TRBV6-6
CASSYSQGPNEQFF
TGTGCCAGCAGTTACTCACAGGGTCCCAATGAGCAGTTCTTC
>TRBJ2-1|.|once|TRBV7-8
CASSLVSGYEQFF
TGTGCCAGCAGCTTAGTTTCTGGGTATGAGCAGTTCTTC
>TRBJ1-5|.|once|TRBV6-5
CASRQGFNQPQHF
TGTGCCAGCAGACAGGGTTTCAATCAGCCCCAGCATTTT
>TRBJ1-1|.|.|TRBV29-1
CSVERQLNTEAFF
TGCAGCGTTGAGCGACAGTTGAACACTGAAGCTTTCTTT
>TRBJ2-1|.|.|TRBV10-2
CASSESGGGEDNEQFF
TGCGCCAGCAGTGAGTCGGGGGGGGGCGAAGACAATGAGCAGTTCTTC
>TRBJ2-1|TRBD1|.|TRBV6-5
CASRAQGVYNEQFF
TGTGCCAGCAGGGCCCAGGGGGTCTACAATGAGCAGTTCTTC
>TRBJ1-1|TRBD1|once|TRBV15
CATSRTGGDRNTEAFF
TGTGCCACCAGCAGAACAGGGGGAGATAGGAACACTGAAGCTTTCTTT
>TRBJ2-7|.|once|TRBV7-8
CASSLGRIAYEQYF
TGTGCCAGCAGCTTAGGCAGGATTGCCTACGAGCAGTACTTC
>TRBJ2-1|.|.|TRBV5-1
CASSPPNSGPYNEQFF
TGCGCCAGCAGCCCCCCTAATTCCGGCCCCTACAATGAGCAGTTCTTC